The 26 T cell receptor beta chains below were found in one sample sequenced in a study of T cell repertoires in cytomegalovirus infection. Via MiXCR, TCRdb re-called the reads, giving one row per CDR3 protein. The table shows more than 500,000 distinct CDR3 sequences, with approximately 17% occurring only once. The sample was CD8+ T cells from PBMCs. Receptors were obtained from a human donor in good health (CMV status not recorded). Some clones in this sample may be carry-over from other donors' samples.

The chain links TRBV15 to TRBJ2-1; 10 bases map to TRBD2. Germline V gene lookup returns CDR1 LNHNV and CDR2 YYDKDF (reference sequence). The CDR3 runs to 18 residues. The J segment lost 3 bases and the V segment lost 0 bases, leaving 8 bases of the junction unmatched. In nucleotides, the CDR3 is TGTGCCACCAGCAGAGATGTCTGGACTAGCGGAAACTACAATGAGCAGTTCTTC. It codes for CATSRDVWTSGNYNEQFF.

This clonotype occurred a few times. The chain has TRBV27 and TRBJ2-5; possible D gene TRBD1, 6 bases. The CDR3 runs 12 residues. Trimming took 10 bases from V and 1 from J, leaving 10 bases between them. The germline V gene encodes CDR1 MNHEY and CDR2 SMNVEV (reference sequence). The DNA of the CDR3 is TGTGCCACGGGACAAGGCCAAGAGACCCAGTACTTC. This encodes CATGQGQETQYF.

V and J are TRBV11-2 and TRBJ1-1; TRBD1 matches 9 bases. CDR3 size: 16 residues. Trimming cost V 3 bases and J 3 bases; bases outside gene matches: 8. Germline values: CDR1 SGHAT, CDR2 FQNNGV. The CDR3 nucleotides are TGTGCCAGCAGCTTCTGGGACAGGGTAGACGACACTGAAGCTTTCTTT. This sequence encodes CASSFWDRVDDTEAFF.

This clonotype was counted between two and nine times. The chain employs TRBV7-9 and TRBJ2-5; tentatively, D is TRBD2 (6 bases). The CDR3 is 14 amino acids. Trimming removed 3 bases from V and 0 bases from J, with 8 bases in between. Germline lookup yields CDR1 SEHNR and CDR2 FQNEAQ (reference sequence). The CDR3 reads CASSFKRDQETQYF. CDR3 coding DNA: TGTGCCAGCAGCTTTAAGCGGGACCAAGAGACCCAGTACTTC.

This clonotype appeared many times. The rearrangement joins TRBV12-3 or TRBV12-4 to TRBJ2-7; possibly TRBD2 for D (6 bases). Trimming removed 4 bases from V and 6 bases from J, with 16 bases in between. CDR3 length: 14 residues. The CDR3 DNA reads TGTGCCAGCAGTTCCGGGACTTCCCCGAGCGAGCAGTACTTC. Its translation is CASSSGTSPSEQYF.

Only a few counts were recorded for this clonotype. One end of the junction does not line up with germline, which may come from a read error. Here the CDR3 reads CASSSGQGDEKIF. As DNA, the CDR3 is TGTGCCAGCAGTTCGGGACAGGGGGACGAGAAGATTTTT. The chain couples TRBV12-3 or TRBV12-4 to TRBJ1-3, with 11 nucleotides matching TRBD1. There are 13 residues in the CDR3.

This clonotype was picked up a small number of times. The chain recombines TRBV19 with TRBJ2-2; perhaps D is TRBD1 or TRBD2 (7 bases each). The CDR3 has 17 residues. Trimming shortened V by 6 bases and J by 3 bases, and 20 bases separated the two germline ends. Germline-derived CDR1 and CDR2 are LNHDA and SQIVND (reference sequence). The CDR3 loop is CASSTLRAGGDTGELFF. In DNA, the CDR3 is TGTGCCAGTAGCACACTGCGGGCAGGGGGGGACACCGGGGAGCTGTTTTTT.

In regard to this clonotype: This may be a read error: a much more frequent sequence differs by one nucleotide. The conserved phenylalanine or tryptophan is not found at the CDR3 terminus, so this likely reflects a read error. The chain has TRBV7-3 and TRBJ2-1; D gene ambiguous. The CDR3 spans 13 residues. In germline, CDR1 is SGHTA, CDR2 FQGTGA. Trimming left V 5 bases short and J 8 bases short, with 13 bases between. DNA for the CDR3: TGTGCCAGCAGCCGCTTTATCAGCCATGAGCAGTTCTTA. It encodes CASSRFISHEQFL.

The rearrangement uses TRBV6-1 and TRBJ2-7, with a weak D call TRBD1 (6 bases). CDR3 length: 15 residues. The V end was cut by 2 bases, the J end by 4 bases, with 15 bases between. The germline CDR1 and CDR2 sequences are MNHNS and SASEGT. The CDR3 region is CASSEFVGTTYEQYF. CDR3 DNA: TGTGCCAGCAGTGAATTCGTTGGGACAACTTACGAGCAGTACTTC.

This clonotype was detected a few times. The rearrangement links TRBV27 to TRBJ2-7, with TRBD1 identical over 7 bases. The CDR3 runs to 14 residues. Germline CDR1 and CDR2: MNHEY and SMNVEV (reference sequence). The V segment lost 6 bases and the J segment 7 bases; nucleotides outside the gene matches: 12. For the CDR3, the DNA is TGTGCCAGCAGGCGTAGAACAGGGGCAGGGGAGCAGTACTTC. Encoded protein: CASRRRTGAGEQYF.

This clonotype was recorded a few times. As DNA, the CDR3 is TGTGCCACCAGGGGACAGAACACAGATACGCAGTATTTT. Its translation is CATRGQNTDTQYF. V and J are TRBV24-1 and TRBJ2-3; TRBD1 matches 7 bases. Trimming removed 7 bases from V and 2 bases from J; junction bases left unmatched: 2. CDR3 length: 13 residues. Germline lookup yields CDR1 KGHDR and CDR2 SFDVKD.

This clonotype was picked up a small number of times. This chain links TRBV5-6 with TRBJ1-1; D might be TRBD1 (5 bases). Between the trimmed V and J ends, which lost 0 bases and 4 bases, there was a span of 16 bases. The CDR3 has 16 amino acids. Germline-derived CDR1 and CDR2 are SGHDT and YYEEEE. In DNA, the CDR3 is TGTGCCAGCAGCTTGGGATTCGGGGGTCAGACCACTGAAGCTTTCTTT. Its translation: CASSLGFGGQTTEAFF.

This clonotype was picked up many times. This chain connects TRBV12-3 or TRBV12-4 to TRBJ2-1; D is perhaps TRBD1 (5 bases). This CDR3 spans 15 amino acids. Trimming cost V 1 base and J 4 bases, with 11 bases left between them. The CDR3 nucleotides are TGTGCCAGCAGTTTAGTGGGGCGTCAGTACAATGAGCAGTTCTTC. It yields the protein CASSLVGRQYNEQFF.

Concerning this clonotype: One end of the junction is discordant with germline, which a read error may explain. The chain has TRBV11-2 and TRBJ2-1; D could derive from TRBD1 or TRBD2 (5 bases each). From germline, CDR1 is SGHAT and CDR2 FQNNGV. This CDR3 region has 18 residues. In DNA form, the CDR3 reads TGTGCAAGCAGCCCAGAGGGTTCAGGGAAGGGGCCATGGGATGAGCAGTTCTTC. Encoded protein: CASSPEGSGKGPWDEQFF. Full variable domain (outside the CDR3, taken from reference TRBV11-2 and TRBJ2-1): EAGVAQSPRYKIIEKRQSVAFWCNPISGHATLYWYQQILGQGPKLLIQFQNNGVVDDSQLPKDRFSAERLKGVDSTLKIQPAKLEDSAVYLCASSPEGSGKGPWDEQFFGPGTRLTVL.

The chain carries TRBV28 and TRBJ2-3; the D is unclear. Per germline, CDR1 MDHEN and CDR2 SYDVKM. Trimming took 6 bases from V and 1 from J, leaving 11 bases between them. The length of the CDR3 is 14 residues. CDR3 nucleotides: TGTGCCAGCAGCCACTACAAACGCACAGATACGCAGTATTTT. Translated: CASSHYKRTDTQYF.

This sequence joins TRBV20-1 and TRBJ1-6; D unclear. CDR1 DFQATT and CDR2 SNEGSKA come from the germline V gene (reference sequence). This CDR3 is 15 amino acids long. V lost 3 bases and J 0 bases, leaving 9 bases between the germline ends. CDR3: CSARDRSSYNSPLHF. CDR3 sequence (DNA): TGCAGTGCTAGGGACCGGAGCTCCTATAATTCACCCCTCCACTTT.

Notes on this clonotype: With a much larger clone just one base away, this may be a read error. V is TRBV6-6 and J is TRBJ1-2, with a weak D call TRBD1 (5 bases). CDR1 and CDR2 from the germline V gene are MNHNY and SVGAGI (reference sequence). This CDR3 contains 15 residues. For the CDR3, the DNA is TGTACCAGCAGTTACTCGGAGACAGAGTCCAATGGCTACACCTTC. This translates into CTSSYSETESNGYTF.

This clonotype was counted only a few times. This chain connects TRBV13 to TRBJ2-7; D might be TRBD1 (5 bases). CDR3 length equals 15 residues. CDR1 and CDR2 from the germline V gene are PRHDT and FYEKMQ (reference sequence). V was trimmed by 2 bases and J by 3 bases, leaving 14 bases between them. The CDR3 region has the DNA TGTGCCAGCAGCTTAAGCCAGAGAGACAGCTACGAGCAGTACTTC. It translates to CASSLSQRDSYEQYF. Looking up the rest from reference TRBV13 and TRBJ2-7 gives the full variable domain: AAGVIQSPRHLIKEKRETATLKCYPIPRHDTVYWYQQGPGQDPQFLISFYEKMQSDKGSIPDRFSAQQFSDYHSELNMSSLELGDSALYFCASSLSQRDSYEQYFGPGTRLTVT.

V gene TRBV7-9 combines with J gene TRBJ2-7; TRBD1 aligns across 10 bases. Germline assignment: CDR1 SEHNR and CDR2 FQNEAQ (reference sequence). Trimming cost V 3 bases and J 2 bases; bases outside gene matches: 4. The CDR3 is made up of 15 amino acids. The CDR3 DNA reads as TGTGCCAGCAGCTTCTATGGGACAGGGGCCTACGAGCAGTACTTC. It is translated as CASSFYGTGAYEQYF.

A word on this clonotype: This may arise from a read error, as a much more abundant clone is one base away. The chain employs TRBV7-4 and TRBJ1-1; D unresolved. The CDR3 is 12 residues long. The germline gives CDR1 SGHVT, CDR2 SQSDAQ. The CDR3 region is CASSVTNIEAFF. The CDR3 DNA reads as TGTGCCAGCAGCGTTACAAACATTGAAGCTTTCTTT. Variable domain in full (rest from reference TRBV7-4 and TRBJ1-1): GAGVSQSPRYKVAKRGRDVALRCDSISGHVTLYWYRQTLGQGSEVLTYSQSDAQRDKSGRPSGRFSAERPERSVSTLKIQRTEQGDSAVYLCASSVTNIEAFFGQGTRLTVV.

This clonotype occurred many times. The V gene is TRBV20-1, the J gene TRBJ2-1; TRBD2 aligns across 16 bases. CDR1 and CDR2 (germline): DFQATT, SNEGSKA (reference sequence). The trim removed 0 bases at V and 10 bases at J, leaving 12 bases unmatched. CDR3 length: 18 residues. Written as DNA, the CDR3 is TGCAGTGCTAGAGATCAACGGGGGACTAGCGGGAGGGGATGGGAGCAGTTCTTC. This codes for CSARDQRGTSGRGWEQFF.

This clonotype appeared many times. The CDR3 DNA sequence: TGTGCCAGCAGTTTGGTCGGCTTACGTAGGGATGGCTACACCTTC. Protein: CASSLVGLRRDGYTF. The rearrangement links TRBV27 to TRBJ1-2; D unclear. From germline, CDR1 is MNHEY and CDR2 SMNVEV (reference sequence). The CDR3 extends over 15 amino acids. V dropped 3 bases and J dropped 6 bases, with 17 bases sitting between them.

V and J are TRBV27 and TRBJ2-7, with TRBD1 identical over 8 bases. This CDR3 has 14 residues. Germline V gene sequence: CDR1 MNHEY, CDR2 SMNVEV (reference sequence). J lost 3 bases, V lost 8 bases, and 9 bases had no gene match. DNA of the CDR3: TGTGCCAGCGGCCGGGACAGGAGTATCTACGAGCAGTACTTC. Its protein is CASGRDRSIYEQYF.

There are a few counts of this clonotype. The chain uses TRBV19 and TRBJ1-3; no clear D gene. The germline V gene has CDR1 LNHDA and CDR2 SQIVND (reference sequence). The germline V and J ends were trimmed by 6 bases and 0 bases, with 9 bases remaining between them. The CDR3 is made up of 14 amino acids. The CDR3 protein is CASSPSHSGNTIYF. The CDR3 bases are TGTGCCAGTAGCCCCTCCCACTCTGGAAACACCATATATTTT.

This clonotype was seen many times. The V and J genes are TRBV7-9 and TRBJ1-2; D ambiguous. This CDR3 is built from 17 residues. The V gene lost 3 bases and the J gene lost 2 bases, with 19 bases spanning the gap. CDR1 is SEHNR, CDR2 FQNEAQ, per germline (reference sequence). The CDR3 sequence is CASSLSLAGVGNYGYTF. CDR3 bases: TGTGCCAGCAGCTTGTCTCTTGCAGGAGTGGGGAACTATGGCTACACCTTC.

This clonotype was counted ten times or more. V usage is TRBV7-6 and J usage is TRBJ2-2; 9 positions agree with TRBD2. Germline V gene lookup returns CDR1 SGHVS and CDR2 FNYEAQ. This CDR3 comprises 16 residues. J was trimmed by 3 bases and V by 3 bases; bases with no gene match: 5. In DNA, the CDR3 is TGTGCCAGCAGCTTTTTTGCTAGCGGGGACACCGGGGAGCTGTTTTTT. Translation: CASSFFASGDTGELFF.